The 18 T cell receptor beta chains below all came from one sample that was sequenced in a study of cytomegalovirus exposure and HLA in healthy donors. PCR primers comprised 60 Vbeta and 13 Jbeta primers. Here immunoSEQ multiplex PCR was the method, and the copy in TCRdb shows in-frame clones only, minus some. The table has about 200,000 clones, roughly 80% seen once. Sequencing was carried out using PBMCs. These receptors were obtained from a man between 40 and 49 years old in good health and CMV-seronegative.

The V gene is TRBV19, the J gene TRBJ2-5; 11 nucleotides line up with TRBD1. CDR1 is LNHDA, CDR2 SQIVND, per germline (reference sequence). V gave up 1 base and J gave up 3 bases; unmatched junction bases: 7. This CDR3 region has 17 residues. CDR3 loop: CASSIGQGTGGKETQYF. CDR3 sequence (DNA): TGTGCCAGTAGTATAGGCCAAGGGACAGGGGGAAAAGAGACCCAGTACTTC. The full variable domain, with the rest looked up from reference TRBV19 and TRBJ2-5, is DGGITQSPKYLFRKEGQNVTLSCEQNLNHDAMYWYRQDPGQGLRLIYYSQIVNDFQKGDIAEGYSVSREKKESFPLTVTSAQKNPTAFYLCASSIGQGTGGKETQYFGPGTRLLVL.

The chain links TRBV7-2 to TRBJ2-1; 8 nucleotides align to TRBD2. V was clipped by 3 bases and J by 6 bases; unmatched bases: 4. The CDR3 has 14 residues. Germline CDR1 is SGHTA and CDR2 is FQGNSA. CDR3 sequence (DNA): TGTGCCAGCAGCTTGAAGCGGGAGCCCAATGAGCAGTTCTTC. Residues: CASSLKREPNEQFF.

This rearrangement joins TRBV13 to TRBJ1-4; D is perhaps TRBD1 (6 bases). Germline CDR1 and CDR2: PRHDT and FYEKMQ (reference sequence). V lost 5 bases and J lost 6, with 16 bases in between. The CDR3 is made up of 15 amino acids. The CDR3 DNA is TGTGCCAGCAGCCAAGGGGGAATTGGAGATGAAAAACTGTTTTTT. Translation: CASSQGGIGDEKLFF.

In regard to this clone: The same CDR3 can be traced to other DNA sequences in this sample. DNA for the CDR3: TGTGCCAGTACTACAGGGAGCTCTGGAAACACCATATATTTT. Its translation is CASTTGSSGNTIYF. This chain connects TRBV19 to TRBJ1-3; D might be TRBD1 (6 bases). The length of the CDR3 is 14 residues. V was cut by 7 bases and J by 0 bases, with 10 bases left in between. The V gene's germline CDR1 is LNHDA and CDR2 SQIVND (reference sequence).

The V and J genes are TRBV13 and TRBJ2-7, with 7 bases fitting TRBD1. Germline lookup yields CDR1 PRHDT and CDR2 FYEKMQ (reference sequence). CDR3 size: 15 residues. Trimming took 5 bases from V and 2 from J; bases not matched to a gene: 9. The chain's CDR3 is CASSDRQGIAYEQYF. CDR3 DNA: TGTGCCAGCAGCGATCGACAGGGTATAGCCTACGAGCAGTACTTC.

The chain combines TRBV4-3 with TRBJ1-2; the D is unclear. CDR1 and CDR2 (germline): LGHNA, YSLEER. The V gene lost 0 bases and the J gene lost 1 base, with 6 bases spanning the gap. The CDR3 spans 14 residues. This CDR3 reads CASSQDRYNYGYTF. CDR3 in DNA: TGCGCCAGCAGCCAAGATCGGTATAACTATGGCTACACCTTC.

The CDR3 sequence: CASNYRDRGSYEQYF. The CDR3 bases are TGTGCCAGCAACTACCGGGACAGGGGCTCCTACGAGCAGTACTTC. The J gene is TRBJ2-7, the V gene TRBV2; 10 bases are a match to TRBD1. The CDR3 extends over 15 amino acids. Germline V lookup: CDR1 SNHLY, CDR2 FYNNEI. The J segment lost 0 bases and the V segment lost 7 bases, leaving 6 bases of the junction unmatched.

This chain joins TRBV19 and TRBJ1-2; 11 nucleotides agree with TRBD1. Germline V CDR1 and CDR2: LNHDA, SQIVND (reference sequence). The CDR3 has 14 residues. Germline trimming cut 3 bases from V and 6 bases from J; bases unmatched to any gene: 3. The CDR3 bases are TGTGCCAGTAGTATGGGACAGGGGGTTCATGGCTACACCTTC. Translating it yields CASSMGQGVHGYTF.

The chain links TRBV7-3 to TRBJ2-2; D is undetermined. Germline CDR1 reads SGHTA; CDR2 reads FQGTGA. The CDR3 contains 13 residues. Trimming shortened V by 5 bases and J by 5 bases, and 9 bases separated the two germline ends. In nucleotides, the CDR3 is TGTGCCAGCAGCCTCCACGGGACCGGGGAGCTGTTTTTT. It encodes CASSLHGTGELFF.

The rearrangement joins TRBV6-4 to TRBJ1-6, with a possible D match to TRBD1 (6 bases). V lost 4 bases and J lost 7, with 14 bases in between. The CDR3 consists of 15 residues. The V gene's germline CDR1 is MRHNA and CDR2 SNTAGT. The CDR3 DNA follows: TGTGCCAGCAGTGCCCTCCCGGGACAAAATTCACCCCTCCACTTT. Its translation: CASSALPGQNSPLHF.

This chain connects TRBV13 to TRBJ2-4, with D possibly being TRBD2 (5 bases). CDR3 length equals 15 residues. The V gene's germline CDR1 is PRHDT and CDR2 FYEKMQ (reference sequence). V was cut by 5 bases and J by 1 base, with 12 bases left in between. CDR3 sequence reads: CASSPAPGAKNIQYF. The CDR3 region has the DNA TGTGCCAGCAGCCCAGCCCCGGGGGCCAAAAACATTCAGTACTTC.

The rearrangement joins TRBV5-4 to TRBJ1-1; D is undetermined. The CDR3 consists of 12 residues. CDR1 is SGHNT, CDR2 YYREEE, per germline (reference sequence). V lost 1 base and J 5 bases, leaving 6 bases between the germline ends. The CDR3 nucleotides read TGTGCCAGCAGCTTGTCCGTTACTGAAGCTTTCTTT. Its translation is CASSLSVTEAFF.

The rearrangement joins TRBV5-4 to TRBJ2-3; 16 bases map to TRBD2. The CDR3 extends over 16 amino acids. After removal of 4 bases from V and 7 bases from J, the junction contained 6 bases not matched to a gene. The germline gives CDR1 SGHNT, CDR2 YYREEE (reference sequence). In DNA form, the CDR3 reads TGTGCCAGCAGCGGGACTAGCGGGAGGGCGGGTTATACGCAGTATTTT. Translating gives CASSGTSGRAGYTQYF.

The chain carries TRBV7-9 and TRBJ1-2; 7 nucleotides agree with TRBD1. J lost 2 bases, V lost 2 bases, and 5 bases had no gene match. The CDR3 is made up of 15 amino acids. Looked up from germline, CDR1 is SEHNR and CDR2 is FQNEAQ (reference sequence). CDR3 coding DNA: TGTGCCAGCAGCTTACCCCGACAGGGCAACTATGGCTACACCTTC. Translating gives CASSLPRQGNYGYTF.

The chain carries TRBV9 and TRBJ2-1, with 14 bases identical to TRBD2. The CDR3 is made up of 16 amino acids. The V and J ends lost 4 bases and 9 bases, in that order; junction bases with no gene match: 9. Germline CDR1 reads SGDLS; CDR2 reads YYNGEE. The CDR3: CASSHRGLAGVSEQFF. CDR3 bases: TGTGCCAGCAGCCATCGGGGACTAGCGGGAGTTAGTGAGCAGTTCTTC.

J is TRBJ2-3 and V is TRBV9, with a tentative D call TRBD2 (7 bases). V was cut by 4 bases and J by 4 bases, with 16 bases left in between. Germline assignment: CDR1 SGDLS and CDR2 YYNGEE. The CDR3 is made up of 15 amino acids. Here the CDR3 reads CASSLPRGGADTQYF. The CDR3 DNA reads as TGTGCCAGCAGCCTTCCTAGGGGGGGGGCAGATACGCAGTATTTT.

The chain couples TRBV7-8 to TRBJ2-2; 13 bases are shared with TRBD2. CDR1 and CDR2 from the germline V gene are SGHVS and FQNEAQ. The CDR3 loop spans 20 amino acids. Trimming cost V 5 bases and J 0 bases; bases outside gene matches: 12. The CDR3 DNA sequence: TGTGCCAGCAGCAAGAAGGGGGGACTAGCGGGGACCTCGAACACCGGGGAGCTGTTTTTT. Its translation: CASSKKGGLAGTSNTGELFF.

The rearrangement joins TRBV7-3 to TRBJ2-3; 10 bases are a match to TRBD2. The CDR3 runs 16 residues. Unmatched junction bases numbered 2, after V lost 2 bases and J lost 0 bases. Germline loops: CDR1 SGHTA, CDR2 FQGTGA. CDR3 bases: TGTGCCAGCAGCTTAGTACTAGCGGGGAGCACAGATACGCAGTATTTT. Translated, it gives CASSLVLAGSTDTQYF.